This T cell receptor beta chain was sequenced for a study of cytomegalovirus exposure and HLA in healthy donors. The CDR3 runs 15 residues. V shed 9 bases and J 2 bases; nucleotides not matched to a gene: 8. Germline V gene sequence: CDR1 WNHNN, CDR2 SYGVQD (reference sequence). Broader study findings: CMV serostatus stood as the only immune exposure information on hand.

This clone was counted a few times. As yet, its antigen is unknown. The PCR contained 60 Vbeta and 13 Jbeta primers. Sequencing was performed with immunoSEQ multiplex PCR; in TCRdb, only in-frame clones are kept and a portion is missing. Found here are approximately 190,000 clones, approximately 85% of them singletons; the top ten hold 6% to 8%. The TCR was taken from a woman aged 50 to 60 in good health and CMV-seropositive. The genes are TRBV10-1 and TRBJ2-2, with 8 bases aligning to TRBD2. The material sequenced was PBMCs. The CDR3 DNA is TGCGCCAGTCTGGGGCGGGGGGCCAACACCGGGGAGCTGTTTTTT. This translates into CASLGRGANTGELFF.